The clone carrying this TCR beta chain was counted many times. The CDR3 contains 15 residues. Trimming stripped 5 bases from V and 0 bases from J, with 11 bases between. The sample comes from a study of T cell repertoires in cytomegalovirus infection. A single record per CDR3 protein comes from TCRdb applying MiXCR to the reads. The sample holds 200,000 to 300,000 distinct CDR3 sequences, roughly 10% seen once. The V gene is TRBV12-3 or TRBV12-4, the J gene TRBJ2-4; D is undetermined. Specimen: PBMCs. The clonotype comes from a human donor in good health (CMV status not recorded). Some clones in this sample may be carry-over from other donors' samples. This CDR3 reads CASSPLALAKNIQYF. CDR3 nucleotide sequence: TGTGCCAGCAGTCCTTTGGCACTAGCCAAAAACATTCAGTACTTC.